This T cell receptor beta chain is drawn from a study of blood T cell repertoires in COVID-19. Study details: Acute and convalescent COVID-19 specimens originated in the United States, Italy and Spain. Nucleic acid was either cDNA or gDNA, and it came from T cells, B-cell-depleted T cells, or PBMCs.

In the original workflow: Nucleated cell counts were estimated from reference gene primer amplification. Sequenced by immunoSEQ multiplex PCR; TCRdb stores in-frame clones only, minus some. The V and J calls and clone size are taken from that table; D and trimming were inferred from the DNA. This table has around 63,000 clones, around 89% appearing once. Seattle enrolled patients during active infection and tracked them longitudinally. Sequencing was carried out using peripheral blood. The receptor was derived from an older woman with COVID-19, enrolled during active disease.

The CDR3 coding sequence is TGTGCCAGCAGTGGTCCGGGACTAGCGAACAATGAGCAGTTCTTC. The encoded protein is CASSGPGLANNEQFF. The chain is built from TRBV7-2 and TRBJ2-1; 10 bases match TRBD2. CDR3 length: 15 amino acids. V trimming: 6 bases; J trimming: 5 bases; junction bases outside the gene matches: 7. Germline CDR1 reads SGHTA; CDR2 reads FQGNSA. The entire variable domain, with the rest obtained from reference TRBV7-2 and TRBJ2-1, is as follows: GAGVSQSPSNKVTEKGKDVELRCDPISGHTALYWYRQSLGQGLEFLIYFQGNSAPDKSGLPSDRFSAERTGGSVSTLTIQRTQQEDSAVYLCASSGPGLANNEQFFGPGTRLTVL.